One sample yielded the 25 T cell receptor beta chains listed below, sequenced in a study of monozygotic twins with inflammatory bowel disease (dated 2019 in TCRdb). The receptor library was made with 5' RACE. TCRdb lists the instrument as Illumina HiSeq 2500. TCRdb reprocessed the public reads and reports one entry per CDR3 protein sequence, without DNA. This sample's table carries approximately 380,000 distinct CDR3 sequences. The top ten clones comprise just over 2.5% of the sample. Sequences were obtained from blood. The source is a human donor with ulcerative colitis or Crohn's disease, or a healthy co-twin of an affected twin (not recorded which).

The chain couples TRBV6-2 or TRBV6-3 to TRBJ1-5. This CDR3 has 15 amino acids. Germline values: CDR1 MNHEY, CDR2 SVGEGT. CDR3: CASSYSGQSNQPQHF.

The chain uses TRBV20-1 and TRBJ1-4; TCRdb indicates TRBD1, and absent DNA this call remains unverified. The CDR3 spans 18 residues. Germline CDR1 reads DFQATT; CDR2 reads SNEGSKA (reference sequence). The CDR3 protein is CSANRDSLPGATNEKLFF.

The chain carries TRBV24-1 and TRBJ2-1. The CDR3 runs to 13 residues. The germline CDR1 and CDR2 sequences are KGHDR and SFDVKD. The CDR3 loop reads CATSASWGNEQFF.

The CDR3 here is CASSQPPPGASTDTQYF. The gene calls are TRBV4-3 and TRBJ2-3; there is no DNA to check the TCRdb D call of TRBD1. CDR3 length: 17 residues. Per germline, CDR1 LGHNA and CDR2 YSLEER.

The V call is TRBV27, the J call TRBJ2-6. This CDR3 has 16 residues. CDR1 is MNHEY and CDR2 is SMNVEV in the germline V gene (reference sequence). The CDR3 is CASSLSGGSGANVLTF.

The V gene is TRBV5-6, the J gene TRBJ2-3; TCRdb proposes TRBD2, but this gene call is untestable without DNA. Per germline, CDR1 SGHDT and CDR2 YYEEEE. This CDR3 has 18 amino acids. CDR3 sequence reads: CASSPKSSSVRWTDTQYF.

The chain uses TRBV28 and TRBJ2-1; with no DNA, the TCRdb D assignment of TRBD2 cannot be verified. CDR1 is MDHEN and CDR2 is SYDVKM in the germline V gene. The CDR3 has 14 residues. The CDR3 sequence is CASSPAVSYNEQFF.

The chain joins TRBV4-1 to TRBJ2-2; the D call from TCRdb, TRBD1, cannot be confirmed without DNA. The CDR3 is 15 residues long. CDR1 is MGHRA, CDR2 YSYEKL, per germline. The CDR3 loop is CASSQTLGVPGELFF.

The J gene is TRBJ2-5, the V gene TRBV19; lacking DNA, the TRBD1 call made by TCRdb goes unchecked. The germline V gene encodes CDR1 LNHDA and CDR2 SQIVND (reference sequence). There are 13 residues in the CDR3. The CDR3 sequence: CATLDRGRETQYF.

The chain links TRBV7-2 to TRBJ2-3. This CDR3 contains 15 residues. Per germline, CDR1 SGHTA and CDR2 FQGNSA. The CDR3 loop is CASFSGLVITDTQYF.

The V gene is TRBV5-6, the J gene TRBJ2-7; the D call of TRBD1 rests on TCRdb alone, since no DNA is present to check it. CDR3 size: 15 residues. Germline loops: CDR1 SGHDT, CDR2 YYEEEE. The CDR3 protein is CASSLLPQGSYEQYF.

V and J are TRBV11-1 and TRBJ2-2; the D call of TRBD1 rests on TCRdb alone, since no DNA is present to check it. Germline-derived CDR1 and CDR2 are SGHAT and FQDESV (reference sequence). This CDR3 comprises 18 residues. CDR3 sequence reads: CASSSGPIIRSYTGELFF.

This chain joins TRBV5-1 and TRBJ2-1. The CDR3 is 11 residues long. CDR1 and CDR2 from the germline V gene are SGHRS and YFSETQ. This chain's CDR3 is CASSFYDEQFF.

The CDR3 protein is CASSEVEVQPQHF. The chain is built from TRBV2 and TRBJ1-5. Per germline, CDR1 SNHLY and CDR2 FYNNEI. The CDR3 has 13 residues.

The chain joins TRBV15 to TRBJ2-7; lacking DNA, the TRBD2 call made by TCRdb goes unchecked. CDR1 and CDR2 from the germline V gene are LNHNV and YYDKDF (reference sequence). The CDR3 consists of 15 residues. The chain's CDR3 is CATSVQRGSSYEQYF. The variable domain in full, with the rest retrieved from reference TRBV15 and TRBJ2-7, is DAMVIQNPRYQVTQFGKPVTLSCSQTLNHNVMYWYQQKSSQAPKLLFHYYDKDFNNEADTPDNFQSRRPNTSFCFLDIRSPGLGDTAMYLCATSVQRGSSYEQYFGPGTRLTVT.

The chain combines TRBV5-1 with TRBJ1-5. Germline V gene sequence: CDR1 SGHRS, CDR2 YFSETQ. The CDR3 length is 14 residues. This chain's CDR3 is CASSLYPEFKPQHF.

V and J are TRBV19 and TRBJ2-2; TCRdb calls TRBD2, which cannot be checked without DNA. Per the germline V gene, CDR1 is LNHDA and CDR2 is SQIVND (reference sequence). The CDR3 spans 16 residues. The CDR3 here is CASSRQAGGRTGELFF.

The chain links TRBV24-1 to TRBJ2-7; TCRdb lists TRBD2, though no DNA is available to test this call. Germline values: CDR1 KGHDR, CDR2 SFDVKD. CDR3 size: 15 residues. CDR3 sequence: CATSDPHKAGYEQYF.

The chain joins TRBV20-1 to TRBJ2-1; absent DNA, TCRdb's TRBD1 call cannot be checked. This CDR3 is built from 14 residues. The germline V gene encodes CDR1 DFQATT and CDR2 SNEGSKA (reference sequence). CDR3 region: CSARTGRPILSQFF.

This rearrangement joins TRBV6-5 to TRBJ1-1; TCRdb's D call, TRBD1, is unchecked because there is no DNA. CDR1 is MNHEY and CDR2 is SVGAGI in the germline V gene. This CDR3 region has 17 residues. CDR3 amino acids: CASSYSTGVPGGTEAFF.

The rearrangement links TRBV29-1 to TRBJ1-2; the TRBD1 assignment by TCRdb is unverifiable without DNA. The CDR3 length is 11 residues. Per the germline V gene, CDR1 is SQVTM and CDR2 is ANQGSEA. The CDR3 reads CSVGQGDGYTF.

The V gene is TRBV7-9, the J gene TRBJ2-1. The CDR3 is 14 amino acids. Germline lookup yields CDR1 SEHNR and CDR2 FQNEAQ (reference sequence). The CDR3 here is CASSLISSYNEQFF.

This chain connects TRBV28 to TRBJ2-7; the D call of TRBD2 rests on TCRdb alone, since no DNA is present to check it. The CDR3 length is 16 residues. The germline gives CDR1 MDHEN, CDR2 SYDVKM. The CDR3: CASSLNRLGALYEQYF.

V gene TRBV4-3 combines with J gene TRBJ1-4. The length of the CDR3 is 15 residues. Germline V gene data show CDR1 as LGHNA and CDR2 as YSLEER. The CDR3 loop is CASSQDVGSNEKLFF.

The chain joins TRBV11-2 to TRBJ2-4; the D call from TCRdb, TRBD1, cannot be confirmed without DNA. Germline CDR1 reads SGHAT; CDR2 reads FQNNGV. The CDR3 sequence is 19 residues long. CDR3 residues: CASSPRGTGGDWSKNIQYF. The full variable domain, with the rest looked up from reference TRBV11-2 and TRBJ2-4, is EAGVAQSPRYKIIEKRQSVAFWCNPISGHATLYWYQQILGQGPKLLIQFQNNGVVDDSQLPKDRFSAERLKGVDSTLKIQPAKLEDSAVYLCASSPRGTGGDWSKNIQYFGAGTRLSVL.